This TCR beta chain originates from a study of shared clonotypes between healthy human individuals. As for the study in general: There were three CD4 naive, three CD4 memory, two CD8 naive and one CD8 memory plates per donor.

Study results and limitations: About 5% of naive CD4 clonotypes were shared across a few donors. Clonotypes shared by all four donors outscored non-shared clonotypes in generation probability. Read depth was anticipated to influence clonotype sharing among donors.

As for this clone: Its antigen remains unknown.

Assay used: immunoSEQ multiplex PCR; TCRdb lists only in-frame clones, some missing. The sample gives 150,000 to 200,000 clones, just under 95% of which show up once; 0.067% is in the top ten. The clonotype comes from a woman in her 30s in good health. The sample consisted of naive CD4+ T cells sorted from blood. Subset here: CD45RA+ positively selected.

For the CDR3, the DNA is TGTGCCAGCAGTTCTCTCTTAGGGACAGGCGCCTACGAGCAGTACTTC. Amino acid sequence: CASSSLLGTGAYEQYF. This chain uses TRBV27 with TRBJ2-7, with TRBD1 matching 8 bases. J gave up 2 bases and V 4 bases, and 10 bases lay outside the gene matches. Per germline, CDR1 MNHEY and CDR2 SMNVEV (reference sequence). The CDR3 runs to 16 residues.